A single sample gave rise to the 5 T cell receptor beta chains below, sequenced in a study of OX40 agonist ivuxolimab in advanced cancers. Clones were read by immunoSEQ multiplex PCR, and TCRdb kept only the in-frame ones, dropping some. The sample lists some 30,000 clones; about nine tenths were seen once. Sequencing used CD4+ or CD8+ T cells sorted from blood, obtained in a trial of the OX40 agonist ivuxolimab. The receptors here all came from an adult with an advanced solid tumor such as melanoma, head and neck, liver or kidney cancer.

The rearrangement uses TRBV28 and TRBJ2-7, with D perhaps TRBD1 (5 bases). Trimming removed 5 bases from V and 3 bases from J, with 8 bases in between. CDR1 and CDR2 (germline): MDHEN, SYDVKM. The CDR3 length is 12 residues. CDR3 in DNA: TGTGCCAGCAGTCCAAGGGGCTACGAGCAGTACTTC. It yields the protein CASSPRGYEQYF.

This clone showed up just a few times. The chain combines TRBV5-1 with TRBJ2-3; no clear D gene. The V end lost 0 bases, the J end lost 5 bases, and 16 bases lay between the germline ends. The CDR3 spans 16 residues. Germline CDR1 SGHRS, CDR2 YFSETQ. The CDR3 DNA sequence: TGCGCCAGCAGCTTGGAAGTGGGCTTGGTGGGAGATACGCAGTATTTT. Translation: CASSLEVGLVGDTQYF.

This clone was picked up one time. The CDR3: CASSLLGTGEIIRSGYTF. The CDR3 region has the DNA TGTGCCAGCAGCTTACTCGGGACAGGGGAGATTATCCGCTCTGGCTACACCTTC. This chain links TRBV7-9 with TRBJ1-2; TRBD1 agrees at 10 bases. The CDR3 totals 18 residues. Unmatched junction bases numbered 16, after V lost 2 bases and J lost 7 bases. Germline-derived CDR1 and CDR2 are SEHNR and FQNEAQ (reference sequence).

Here the CDR3 reads CSVEINGIYEQYF. In nucleotides, the CDR3 is TGCAGCGTTGAAATAAATGGCATCTACGAGCAGTACTTC. The J gene is TRBJ2-7, the V gene TRBV29-1; D is uncertain. Trimming cost V 2 bases and J 3 bases, with 11 bases left between them. The CDR3 is 13 residues long. CDR1 and CDR2 (germline): SQVTM, ANQGSEA.

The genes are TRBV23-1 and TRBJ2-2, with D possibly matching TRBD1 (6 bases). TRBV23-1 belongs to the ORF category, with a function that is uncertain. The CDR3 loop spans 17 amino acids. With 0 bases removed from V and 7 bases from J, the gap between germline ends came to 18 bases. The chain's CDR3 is CASSQSSAGTWGGELFF. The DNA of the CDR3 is TGCGCCAGCAGTCAATCATCTGCTGGGACATGGGGCGGGGAGCTGTTTTTT.